These 3 T cell receptor beta chains were all obtained from the same sample, sequenced in a study of cytomegalovirus exposure and HLA in healthy donors. The PCR made use of 60 Vbeta and 13 Jbeta primers. Data came from immunoSEQ multiplex PCR; TCRdb stores just in-frame clones and leaves some out. The profile shows around 130,000 clones, 84% of them singletons. The specimen sequenced was PBMCs. These receptors were obtained from a woman younger than 35 in good health and CMV-seropositive.

The chain uses TRBV28 and TRBJ1-1; no clear D. V was trimmed by 5 bases and J by 6 bases, leaving 16 bases between them. The CDR3 loop spans 14 amino acids. CDR1 and CDR2 (germline): MDHEN, SYDVKM. The CDR3 coding sequence is TGTGCCAGCAGTAACCGGGATTTCCCACCTGAAGCTTTCTTT. It yields the protein CASSNRDFPPEAFF.

The chain has TRBV27 and TRBJ2-7; TRBD1 is a possible D gene (6 bases). The CDR3 runs 14 residues. The ends were cut back, 8 bases at V and 3 bases at J, with 17 bases in the middle. Looked up from germline, CDR1 is MNHEY and CDR2 is SMNVEV (reference sequence). The CDR3 region is CASRITGSIYEQYF. DNA for the CDR3: TGTGCCAGCCGGATAACAGGGTCCATCTACGAGCAGTACTTC.

The chain carries TRBV4-2 and TRBJ1-1; 7 nucleotides agree with TRBD1. CDR3 size: 17 residues. Unmatched junction bases numbered 10, after V lost 3 bases and J lost 0 bases. The germline V gene has CDR1 LGHNA and CDR2 YNFKEQ. CDR3 sequence: CASSQETRGPLNTEAFF. The CDR3 nucleotides are TGTGCCAGCAGCCAGGAGACGAGGGGGCCTCTGAACACTGAAGCTTTCTTT.